The text below deals with one T cell receptor (beta chain). Antigen specificity is unknown. This entry comes from a study of glioma-infiltrating T cells after dendritic cell vaccination. Whole-study context: The vaccine used monocyte-derived dendritic cells pulsed overnight with autologous tumor lysate. Study-wide points: Patients with more pretreatment TILs had longer time to progression and survival. Only a small number of patients had complete blood and tumor samples.

Time point given: after dendritic cell vaccination, including at tumor progression/relapse. Only patients with spare fresh-frozen tumor and over two years of follow-up were included. Looked up from germline, CDR1 is MNHEY and CDR2 is SVGAGI. CDR3 length: 15 residues. The ends were cut back, 0 bases at V and 4 bases at J, with 12 bases in the middle. Here immunoSEQ multiplex PCR was the method, and the copy in TCRdb shows in-frame clones only, minus some. Of tens of thousands of clones in the sample, about 81% were seen once. Source: blood, taken after dendritic cell vaccination. The V call is TRBV6-5, the J call TRBJ1-1; D remains unclear. This TCR derives from a human donor with glioblastoma. This chain's CDR3 is CASSYSGRGGTEAFF. The CDR3, as DNA: TGTGCCAGCAGTTACTCCGGACGGGGAGGCACTGAAGCTTTCTTT.